These T cell receptor beta chains were read from a single sample in a study of cytomegalovirus exposure and HLA in healthy donors. Produced via immunoSEQ multiplex PCR; TCRdb's table is partial and in-frame only. The sample shows 150,000 or so clones, over 65% of them seen only once. Sequencing used PBMCs. The origin of the receptors is a man in his late teens or twenties in good health and CMV-seropositive. Each CDR3 is given with its conserved first and last residue. The D gene is left open where the match is weak. Clone size is not always given. Where it is, it says once, few, many or a class for expanded clones.

TRBJ2-3	TRBD2	TRBV5-1	.	TGCGCCAGCAGCTTCACTTCTAGCGGGCTGAGCACAGATACGCAGTATTTT	CASSFTSSGLSTDTQYF
TRBJ2-5	.	TRBV7-9	.	TGTGCCAGCAGCTCTTTATCGGGGCAAGAGACCCAGTACTTC	CASSSLSGQETQYF
TRBJ2-5	.	TRBV5-1	.	TGCGCCAGCAGCTTTCCCGGTCAAGAGACCCAGTACTTC	CASSFPGQETQYF
TRBJ2-7	TRBD2	TRBV18	once	TGTGCCAGCTCTCCGACCGGGACTAGCGGCTACGAGCAGTACTTC	CASSPTGTSGYEQYF
TRBJ2-7	TRBD2	TRBV30	.	TGTGCCTGGAGTGCAGGGACTAGCGGGAGGGCCCAAACCTACGAGCAGTACTTC	CAWSAGTSGRAQTYEQYF
TRBJ2-1	TRBD1	TRBV19	.	TGTGCCAGTAGTATCCCGGGACAGGGGGTCGATGAGCAGTTCTTC	CASSIPGQGVDEQFF
TRBJ2-7	.	TRBV4-1	once	TGCGCCAGCAGCCAAGGCCGGAGCTCCTACGAGCAGTACTTC	CASSQGRSSYEQYF
TRBJ1-1	TRBD1	TRBV12-5	.	TGTGCGTCGAGATTAGAAGGGACAGCCACTGAAGCTTTCTTT	CASRLEGTATEAFF
TRBJ2-7	.	TRBV5-1	.	TGCGCCAGCAGTCGCTCCTACGAGCAGTACTTC	CASSRSYEQYF
TRBJ2-6	.	TRBV2	.	TGTGCCAGACGGTGGAGTGGCGGGGCCAACGTCCTGACTTTC	CARRWSGGANVLTF
TRBJ1-6	.	TRBV9	.	TGTGCCAGCAGCGTAGTCGCGGGGGGGGATTCACCCCTCCACTTT	CASSVVAGGDSPLHF
TRBJ2-2	.	TRBV5-4	.	TGTGCCAGCAGTCGCCGGGCCGGGGAGCTGTTTTTT	CASSRRAGELFF